This entry features one T cell receptor (beta chain) sequence. This clonotype has just a few counts. Its antigen target is currently unknown. Per-base quality was not reported, and no clone a single base away is much larger than it. Library method: 5' RACE. The listed sequencing device is Illumina HiSeq 2500. The second PCR ran for roughly 7 to 12 cycles and used a J-beta primer mix along with a sample-barcoded 5' primer. A template-switch 5' adaptor carrying 12 random nucleotides introduced a unique molecular identifier onto each TCR beta cDNA molecule. Each sample yielded at least 2.5 million CDR3-containing paired-end reads. The Mint cDNA synthesis kit, primed by a TRBC-specific oligonucleotide, was used to synthesize first-strand cDNA from all RNA. All cDNA was treated with uracil-DNA glycosylase and then went through a first 18-cycle PCR with the universal primers M1SS and BC2_uni_R. The original methods were these. For normalization, 1 million high-quality reads were randomly selected from each sample, with every read carrying a distinct molecular identifier. Instead of being binned into consensus sequences, reads that shared molecular identifiers were thrown out. CDR3 identification, clonotype clustering and error correction used MiTCR with a Q25 quality threshold and the strictest error-elimination algorithm. A nonparametric unseen species model using Euler transformation provided a lower-bound estimate of total TCR beta diversity. The public reads were quality trimmed at Q25 with fastp and then assembled into clones with MiXCR by TCRdb, keeping productive beta chains. One record per CDR3 amino acid sequence lists the most common genes and DNA. What appears here as the V and J calls and clone size reflects TCRdb's work, not the paper's. The sample table holds 850,000 to 1,300,000 distinct CDR3 sequences, of which 35% to 50% were seen once. 18% of the sample is taken by the ten largest.

The sample comes from a study of blood T cells in healthy people across ages (dated by TCRdb to the mid-2010s). Turning to the overall study: In model experiments, template switching captured roughly one uniquely barcoded TCR beta cDNA molecule for every two T cells. Using deep sequencing normalized with unique cDNA molecular identifiers, the study measured how TCR beta repertoire diversity changes with age. Donors were grouped into four age groups: young (average 16 years), middle-aged (roughly 37), aged (over 55) and long-lived (around 80). To avoid experimental bias, donors of different ages were randomly spread across the sequencing lanes. For two donors (one aged 18 to 30 and one aged 80 or older), the study analyzed two additional independent replicas of 1 million unique cDNA reads from the same blood draw. Broad study findings and their caveats: Because donor CMV infection status was unknown, age-related changes in expanded clonotypes were potentially confounded. Compared with the aged group, the long-lived group had more naive CD4+ T cells, fewer expanded clones and increased TCR diversity, suggesting age selection. Observed TCR beta diversity correlated strongly with the percentage of naive T cells measured by flow cytometry. Because profiling used bulk unsorted PBMCs, naive and antigen-experienced compartments could not be compared conclusively. Observed TCR beta diversity per million T cells fell roughly linearly with age, and a significant reduction was already apparent by age roughly 40. Total diversity estimates from one million sequenced T cells were considered lower bounds and underestimates.

Systemically healthy Caucasian individuals from Russia, approximately 39 in total and aged roughly 6 to 100 years, were included as donors. About 9.1 milliliters of peripheral blood were collected from each donor into EDTA-treated Vacutainer tubes. Ficoll-Paque density-gradient centrifugation was used to isolate PBMCs, with at least 6.5 million per sample. Total RNA, at least 6 micrograms per sample, was extracted from PBMCs with Trizol reagent. The percentages of naive CD45RAhigh/CD27high T cells were determined by flow cytometry on a PBMC aliquot from every donor. The material sequenced was blood. The clonotype was recovered from an older woman in good health.

The DNA reads as follows: TGCAGCGCCATAACTAGCGGGGCCAATTCCTACAATGAGCAGTTCTTC. This gives the protein CSAITSGANSYNEQFF. The V and J segments used are TRBV29-1 and TRBJ2-1; 10 bases in the middle match TRBD2. Per the germline V gene, SQVTM is the CDR1 and ANQGSEA is the CDR2. The CDR3 starts with the cysteine, ends with the phenylalanine, and has 16 residues. Just the 48-base CDR3 DNA is kept, in frame starting at base 1. Trimming accounts for 7 bases at V and 1 base at J, while the number of junction bases matched to no gene is 10.